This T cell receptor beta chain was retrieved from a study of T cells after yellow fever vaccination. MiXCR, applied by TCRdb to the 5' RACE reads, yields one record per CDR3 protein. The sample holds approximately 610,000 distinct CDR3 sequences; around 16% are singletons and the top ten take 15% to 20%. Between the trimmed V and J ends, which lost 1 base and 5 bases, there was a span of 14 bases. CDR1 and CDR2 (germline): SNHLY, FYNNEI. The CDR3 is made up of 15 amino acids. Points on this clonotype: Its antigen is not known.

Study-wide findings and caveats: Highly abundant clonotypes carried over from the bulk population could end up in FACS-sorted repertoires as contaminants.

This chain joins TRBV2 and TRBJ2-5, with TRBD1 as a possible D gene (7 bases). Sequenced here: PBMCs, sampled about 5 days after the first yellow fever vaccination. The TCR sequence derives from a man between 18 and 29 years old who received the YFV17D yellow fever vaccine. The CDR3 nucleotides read TGTGCCAGCAGTGAAGTAAACGCAGGGGGGGAGACCCAGTACTTC. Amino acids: CASSEVNAGGETQYF.